These T cell receptor beta chains were read from a single sample in a study of response to subunit inactivated influenza vaccine. Each CDR3 protein gets one entry after TCRdb re-called the RT-PCR reads with MiXCR. The table lists about 520,000 distinct CDR3 sequences, 25% of them singletons. This material consisted of CD4+ T cells sorted from PBMCs, taken around 5 days after vaccination. The receptors originated from a man aged 50 to 60 who received an inactivated influenza vaccine. Both conserved end residues are part of each CDR3. The D gene is left open where the match is weak. Size tells how often a clone was seen (once, few, many) or the class of an expanded clone, and some rows leave it out.

cdr3_aa cdr3_nt clone_size d_call v_call cdr3_length j_call
CASSQVAGAFNYGYTF TGCGCCAGCAGCCAAGTGGCTGGGGCCTTTAACTATGGCTACACCTTC NA NA TRBV4-3 16 TRBJ1-2
CASSLGHRYGYTF TGTGCCAGCAGCTTAGGGCACCGCTATGGCTACACCTTC few NA TRBV11-2 13 TRBJ1-2
CASSDPSGVTDTQYF TGTGCCAGCAGTGATCCAAGCGGGGTAACAGATACGCAGTATTTT NA TRBD2 TRBV25-1 15 TRBJ2-3
CSARGTSSYNEQFF TGCAGTGCTAGAGGTACAAGCTCCTACAATGAGCAGTTCTTC many NA TRBV20-1 14 TRBJ2-1
CASSLTSSPLHF TGTGCCAGCAGCTTAACAAGTTCACCCCTCCACTTT NA NA TRBV12-3/TRBV12-4 12 TRBJ1-6
CSGMNTEAFF TGCAGCGGAATGAACACTGAAGCTTTCTTT medium-sized NA TRBV29-1 10 TRBJ1-1
CATSNGEEGFF TGTGCCACCTCTAACGGGGAAGAAGGGTTCTTC few NA TRBV15 11 TRBJ2-1
CSARDRMWGNYGYTF TGCAGTGCTAGAGATCGTATGTGGGGGAACTATGGCTACACCTTC NA NA TRBV20-1 15 TRBJ1-2
CASSQDMVAGDRYEQFF TGCGCCAGCAGCCAAGATATGGTAGCGGGAGATAGGTATGAGCAGTTCTTC NA TRBD2 TRBV4-3 17 TRBJ2-1
CASGDSGTVQGELFF TGTGCCAGCGGGGACTCCGGGACCGTCCAAGGGGAGCTGTTTTTT NA NA TRBV10-3 15 TRBJ2-2
CSARSGGAFGEQFF TGCAGTGCTAGAAGCGGGGGGGCCTTTGGTGAGCAGTTCTTC NA TRBD2 TRBV20-1 14 TRBJ2-1
CASSLWPGIEAFF TGTGCCAGCAGTTTATGGCCGGGGATTGAAGCTTTCTTT few NA TRBV12-3/TRBV12-4 13 TRBJ1-1
CASSQHPRTGGYEQYF TGCGCCAGCAGCCAACACCCCCGGACAGGGGGCTACGAGCAGTACTTC few TRBD1 TRBV4-3 16 TRBJ2-7
CASSRGGVEAFF TGTGCCAGCTCCCGAGGGGGGGTTGAAGCTTTCTTT NA NA TRBV7-2 12 TRBJ1-1
CASSVRQGANGYTF TGCGCCAGCAGCGTCCGACAGGGGGCGAATGGCTACACCTTC few TRBD1 TRBV5-1 14 TRBJ1-2
CASSPGTGLGDTQYF TGTGCCAGCAGCCCCGGGACAGGGTTAGGAGATACGCAGTATTTT NA TRBD1 TRBV11-2 15 TRBJ2-3
CASRSRGALGEQYF TGCGCCAGCAGAAGCAGGGGGGCACTAGGCGAGCAGTACTTC NA NA TRBV5-1 14 TRBJ2-7
CASSRASSSYEQYF TGTGCCAGCAGTCGAGCCTCGAGCTCCTACGAGCAGTACTTC few NA TRBV6-2/TRBV6-3 14 TRBJ2-7
CSAREGLAIADTQYF TGCAGTGCTAGAGAGGGACTAGCTATCGCAGATACGCAGTATTTT NA TRBD2 TRBV20-1 15 TRBJ2-3